This TCR beta chain was documented in a study of T-cell reconstitution after alpha-beta-depleted transplantation in children. The CDR3 runs 21 residues. After removal of 4 bases from V and 1 base from J, the junction contained 20 bases not matched to a gene. Molecular barcoding with unique molecular identifiers was used for the TCRbeta library. TCRdb passed the PCR reads through MiXCR, listing each CDR3 protein once. Of over 200,000 distinct CDR3 sequences listed, around 9.5% are singletons. This clonotype was counted at least ten times. The source material was PBMCs from the stem cell graft donor, sampled from the stem cell graft. The chain joins TRBV12-3 or TRBV12-4 to TRBJ2-5, with 11 bases that match TRBD2. This clonotype was sampled from a human donor who donated a stem cell graft to a child with acute lymphoblastic leukemia. The CDR3 nucleotides are TGTGCCAGCAGTTGCGTCGCGTGGTGGCTAGCGGGGGGACTAATCCAAGAGACCCAGTACTTC. Translated, it gives CASSCVAWWLAGGLIQETQYF.